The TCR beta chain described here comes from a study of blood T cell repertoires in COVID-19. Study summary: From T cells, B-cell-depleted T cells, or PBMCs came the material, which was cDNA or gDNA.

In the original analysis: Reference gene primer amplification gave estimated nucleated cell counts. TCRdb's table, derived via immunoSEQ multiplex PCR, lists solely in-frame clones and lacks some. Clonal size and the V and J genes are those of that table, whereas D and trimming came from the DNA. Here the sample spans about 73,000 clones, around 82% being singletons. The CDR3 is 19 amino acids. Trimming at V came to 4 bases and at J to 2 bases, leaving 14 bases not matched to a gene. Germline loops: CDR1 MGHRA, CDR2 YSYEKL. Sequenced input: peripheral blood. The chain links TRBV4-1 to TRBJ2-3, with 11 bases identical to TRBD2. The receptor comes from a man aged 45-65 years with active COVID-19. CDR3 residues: CASSLSALAGETTTDTQYF. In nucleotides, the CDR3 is TGCGCCAGCAGCCTCTCGGCACTAGCGGGGGAGACGACCACAGATACGCAGTATTTT.